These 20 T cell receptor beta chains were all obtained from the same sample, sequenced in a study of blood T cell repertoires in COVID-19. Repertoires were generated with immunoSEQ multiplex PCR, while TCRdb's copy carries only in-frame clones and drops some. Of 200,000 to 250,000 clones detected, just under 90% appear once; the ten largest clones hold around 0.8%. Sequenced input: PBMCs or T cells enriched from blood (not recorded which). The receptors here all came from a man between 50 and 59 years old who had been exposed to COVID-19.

The CDR3 DNA follows: TGCGCCAGCAGCCAACGACTAGCGGGGGCCTACAATGAGCAGTTCTTC. Translation: CASSQRLAGAYNEQFF. The chain has TRBV4-1 and TRBJ2-1, with 12 bases that match TRBD2. The CDR3 consists of 16 residues. Trimming removed 2 bases from V and 2 bases from J; junction bases left unmatched: 1. CDR1 MGHRA and CDR2 YSYEKL come from the germline V gene.

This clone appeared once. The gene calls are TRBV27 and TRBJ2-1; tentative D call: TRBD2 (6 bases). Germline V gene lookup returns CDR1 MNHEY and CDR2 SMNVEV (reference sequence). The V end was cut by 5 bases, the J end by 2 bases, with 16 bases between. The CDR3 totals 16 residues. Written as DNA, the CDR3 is TGTGCCAGCAGTGGAGATCGCGGGGCTACCTACAATGAGCAGTTCTTC. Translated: CASSGDRGATYNEQFF.

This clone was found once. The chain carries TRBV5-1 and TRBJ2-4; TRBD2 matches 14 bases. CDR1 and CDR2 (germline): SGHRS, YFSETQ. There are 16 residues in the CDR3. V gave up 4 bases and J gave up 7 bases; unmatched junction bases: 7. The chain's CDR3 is CASSPGTSGRHNIQYF. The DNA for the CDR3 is TGCGCCAGCAGCCCTGGGACTAGCGGGAGACATAACATTCAGTACTTC.

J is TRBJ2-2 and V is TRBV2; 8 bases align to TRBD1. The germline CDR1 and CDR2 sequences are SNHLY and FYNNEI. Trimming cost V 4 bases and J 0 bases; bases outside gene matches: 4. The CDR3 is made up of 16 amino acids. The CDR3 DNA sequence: TGTGCCAGCAGTGTGGACAGGGAGACGAACACCGGGGAGCTGTTTTTT. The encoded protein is CASSVDRETNTGELFF.

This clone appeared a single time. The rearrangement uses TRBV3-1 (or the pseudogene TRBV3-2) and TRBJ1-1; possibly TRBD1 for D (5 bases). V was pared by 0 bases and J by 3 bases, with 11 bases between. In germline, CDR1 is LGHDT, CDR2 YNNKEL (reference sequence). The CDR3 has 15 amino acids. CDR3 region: CASSQDGGFDTEAFF. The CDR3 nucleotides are TGTGCCAGCAGCCAAGACGGGGGGTTTGACACTGAAGCTTTCTTT.

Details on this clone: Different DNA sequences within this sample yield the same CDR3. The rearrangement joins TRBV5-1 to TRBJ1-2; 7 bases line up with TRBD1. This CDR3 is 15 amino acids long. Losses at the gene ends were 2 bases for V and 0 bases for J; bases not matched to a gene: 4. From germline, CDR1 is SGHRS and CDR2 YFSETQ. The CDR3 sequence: CASSLAGTANYGYTF. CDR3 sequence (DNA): TGCGCCAGCAGCTTAGCCGGGACAGCTAACTATGGCTACACCTTC.

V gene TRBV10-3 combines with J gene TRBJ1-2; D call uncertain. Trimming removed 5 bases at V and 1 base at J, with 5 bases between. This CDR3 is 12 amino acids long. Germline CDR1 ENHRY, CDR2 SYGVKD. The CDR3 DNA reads TGTGCCATCAGTATCCGTAACTATGGCTACACCTTC. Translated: CAISIRNYGYTF.

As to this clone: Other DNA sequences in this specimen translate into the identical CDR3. The CDR3 region has the DNA TGCGCCAGCAGCTCAGGGGGTCAGGGGGGCCAAGAGACCCAGTACTTC. Translation gives CASSSGGQGGQETQYF. J is TRBJ2-5 and V is TRBV5-1, with a tentative D call TRBD1 (7 bases). The CDR3 loop spans 16 amino acids. In germline, CDR1 is SGHRS, CDR2 YFSETQ. V was shortened by 3 bases and J by 1 base, with 16 bases between the two germline ends.

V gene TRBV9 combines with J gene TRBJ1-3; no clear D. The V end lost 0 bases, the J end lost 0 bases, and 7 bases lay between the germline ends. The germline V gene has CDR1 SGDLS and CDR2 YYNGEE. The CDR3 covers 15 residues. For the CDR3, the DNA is TGTGCCAGCAGCGTAGGAGGGAACTCTGGAAACACCATATATTTT. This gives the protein CASSVGGNSGNTIYF.

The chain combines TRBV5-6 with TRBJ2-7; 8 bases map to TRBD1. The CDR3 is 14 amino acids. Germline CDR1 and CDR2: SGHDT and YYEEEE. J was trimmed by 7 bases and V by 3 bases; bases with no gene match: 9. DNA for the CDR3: TGTGCCAGCAGCTCGACAGGGGTCAGCCTTGAGCAGTACGTC. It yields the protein CASSSTGVSLEQYV.

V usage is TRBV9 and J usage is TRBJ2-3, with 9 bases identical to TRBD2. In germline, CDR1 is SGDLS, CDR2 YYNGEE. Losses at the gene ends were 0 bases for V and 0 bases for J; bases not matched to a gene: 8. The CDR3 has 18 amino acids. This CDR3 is CASSVEGAGGLSTDTQYF. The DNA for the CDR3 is TGTGCCAGCAGCGTAGAGGGAGCGGGGGGTCTGAGCACAGATACGCAGTATTTT.

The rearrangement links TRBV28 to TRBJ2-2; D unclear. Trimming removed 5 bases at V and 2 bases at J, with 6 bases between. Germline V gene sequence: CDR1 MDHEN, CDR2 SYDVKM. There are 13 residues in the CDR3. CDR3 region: CASSPHNTGELFF. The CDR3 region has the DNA TGTGCCAGCAGTCCCCATAACACCGGGGAGCTGTTTTTT.

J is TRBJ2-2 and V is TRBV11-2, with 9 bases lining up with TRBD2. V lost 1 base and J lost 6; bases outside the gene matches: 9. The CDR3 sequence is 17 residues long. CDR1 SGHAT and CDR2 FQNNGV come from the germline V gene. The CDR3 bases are TGTGCCAGCAGCTTAGGAGTGGGCGGGAGGGCCTCCGGGGAGCTGTTTTTT. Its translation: CASSLGVGGRASGELFF.

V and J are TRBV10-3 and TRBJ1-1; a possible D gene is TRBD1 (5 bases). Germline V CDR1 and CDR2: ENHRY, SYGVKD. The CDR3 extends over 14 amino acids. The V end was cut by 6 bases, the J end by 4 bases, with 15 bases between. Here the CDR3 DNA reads TGTGCCATCAGCACAAACCCCGGGGGCACTGAAGCTTTCTTT. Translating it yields CAISTNPGGTEAFF.

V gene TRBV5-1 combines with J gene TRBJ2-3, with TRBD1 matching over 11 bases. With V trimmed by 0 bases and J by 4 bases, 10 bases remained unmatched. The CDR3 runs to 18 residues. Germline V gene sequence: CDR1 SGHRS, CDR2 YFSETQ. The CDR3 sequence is CASSLARKDRGHSDTQYF. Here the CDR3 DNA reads TGCGCCAGCAGCTTGGCCCGAAAGGACAGGGGGCATTCAGATACGCAGTATTTT.

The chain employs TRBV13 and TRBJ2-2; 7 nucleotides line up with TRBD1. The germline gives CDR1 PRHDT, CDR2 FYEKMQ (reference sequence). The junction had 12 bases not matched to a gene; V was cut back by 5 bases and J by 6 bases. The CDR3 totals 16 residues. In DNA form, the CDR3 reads TGTGCCAGCAGCCGCACTCCGACAGGGTGGTCCGGGGAGCTGTTTTTT. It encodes CASSRTPTGWSGELFF.

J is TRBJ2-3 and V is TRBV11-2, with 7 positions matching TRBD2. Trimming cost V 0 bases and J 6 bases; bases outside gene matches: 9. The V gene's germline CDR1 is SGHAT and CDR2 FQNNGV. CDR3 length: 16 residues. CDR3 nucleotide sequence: TGTGCCAGCAGCTTAGATTTAACGGGGGGTCGCGATACGCAGTATTTT. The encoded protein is CASSLDLTGGRDTQYF.

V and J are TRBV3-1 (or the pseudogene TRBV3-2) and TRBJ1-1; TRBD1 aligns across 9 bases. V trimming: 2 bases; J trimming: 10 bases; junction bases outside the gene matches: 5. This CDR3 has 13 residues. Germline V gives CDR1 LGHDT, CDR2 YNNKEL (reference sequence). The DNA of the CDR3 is TGTGCCAGCAGCCAATGGGACAGGGAGGCAGCTTTCTTT. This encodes CASSQWDREAAFF.

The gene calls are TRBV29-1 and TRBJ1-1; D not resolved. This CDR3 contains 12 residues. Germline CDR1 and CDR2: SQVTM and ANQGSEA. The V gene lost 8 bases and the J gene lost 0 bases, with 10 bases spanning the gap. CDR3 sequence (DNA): TGCAGCTTGGGCCTTATGAACACTGAAGCTTTCTTT. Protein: CSLGLMNTEAFF.

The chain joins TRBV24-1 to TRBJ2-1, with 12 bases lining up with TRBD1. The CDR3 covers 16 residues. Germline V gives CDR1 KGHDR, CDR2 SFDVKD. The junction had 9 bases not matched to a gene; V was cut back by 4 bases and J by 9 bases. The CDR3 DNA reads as TGTGCCACCAGTGAAGAAGGGACAGGGGGCTTCGGTGAGCAGTTCTTC. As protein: CATSEEGTGGFGEQFF.